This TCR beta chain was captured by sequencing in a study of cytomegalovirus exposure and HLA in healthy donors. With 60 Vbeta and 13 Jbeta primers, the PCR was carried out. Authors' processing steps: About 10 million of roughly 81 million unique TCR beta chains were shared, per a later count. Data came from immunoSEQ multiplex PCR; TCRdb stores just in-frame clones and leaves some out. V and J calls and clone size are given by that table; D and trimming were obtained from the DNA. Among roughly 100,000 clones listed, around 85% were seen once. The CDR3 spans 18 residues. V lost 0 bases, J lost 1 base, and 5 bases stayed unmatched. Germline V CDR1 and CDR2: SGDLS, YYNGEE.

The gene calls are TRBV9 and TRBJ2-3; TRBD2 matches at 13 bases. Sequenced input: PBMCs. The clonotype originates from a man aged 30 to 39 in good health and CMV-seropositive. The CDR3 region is CASSVAFGTSGGTDTQYF. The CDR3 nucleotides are TGTGCCAGCAGCGTAGCTTTTGGGACTAGCGGGGGCACAGATACGCAGTATTTT.